One sample yielded the 27 T cell receptor beta chains listed below, sequenced in a study of blood T cell repertoires in COVID-19. Produced via immunoSEQ multiplex PCR; TCRdb's table is partial and in-frame only. The top ten hold roughly 32% of the sample, which has tens of thousands of clones, roughly 85% seen once. Material for sequencing was peripheral blood. The receptor set was obtained from a human donor in a cohort sampled during active COVID-19.

This clone showed up just once. The genes are TRBV10-3 and TRBJ2-1; D not resolved. The CDR3 covers 12 residues. V lost 0 bases to trimming and J lost 7 bases, with 4 bases between them. CDR1 ENHRY and CDR2 SYGVKD come from the germline V gene. CDR3 loop: CAISESPNEQFF. CDR3 nucleotides: TGTGCCATCAGTGAGTCCCCGAATGAGCAGTTCTTC.

This chain connects TRBV6-6 to TRBJ1-5, with 8 bases fitting TRBD1. CDR3 length: 16 residues. Germline V CDR1 and CDR2: MNHNY, SVGAGI (reference sequence). Trimming removed 8 bases from V and 1 base from J; junction bases left unmatched: 10. The CDR3 here is CASLEQGARSNQPQHF. CDR3 DNA sequence: TGTGCCAGCCTCGAGCAGGGGGCGAGAAGCAATCAGCCCCAGCATTTT.

Only a few counts were recorded for this clone. J is TRBJ1-2 and V is TRBV14; D is unclear. Trimming took off 1 base at V and 4 bases at J, with 13 bases between the two ends. CDR1 and CDR2 from the germline V gene are SGHDN and FVKESK. The CDR3 extends over 15 amino acids. CDR3 in amino acids: CASSQVGGGSYGYTF. The DNA for the CDR3 is TGTGCCAGCAGCCAAGTGGGTGGAGGAAGCTATGGCTACACCTTC.

The rearrangement uses TRBV11-3 and TRBJ2-3; possibly TRBD2 for D (6 bases). The V and J ends lost 3 bases and 1 base respectively, with 8 bases between them. There are 14 residues in the CDR3. CDR1 SGHNT and CDR2 YENEEA come from the germline V gene. The CDR3 loop is CASSLWGGTDTQYF. CDR3 nucleotides: TGTGCCAGCAGCTTGTGGGGGGGCACAGATACGCAGTATTTT.

This clone has a handful of counts. This chain uses TRBV19 with TRBJ1-1, with 7 bases aligning to TRBD1. The CDR3 covers 13 residues. J was trimmed by 2 bases and V by 5 bases; bases with no gene match: 2. Germline CDR1 is LNHDA and CDR2 is SQIVND (reference sequence). The CDR3 bases are TGTGCCAGTAGTTGGGACAGAAACACTGAAGCTTTCTTT. Translating it yields CASSWDRNTEAFF.

The table lists this clone with a count of one. CDR3: CATSRDSREGYEQYF. CDR3 sequence (DNA): TGTGCCACCAGCAGAGATTCAAGGGAGGGCTACGAGCAGTACTTC. The chain couples TRBV15 to TRBJ2-7, with 7 bases matching TRBD2. This CDR3 spans 15 amino acids. The germline V gene has CDR1 LNHNV and CDR2 YYDKDF (reference sequence). V was pared by 0 bases and J by 3 bases, with 5 bases of the junction left unmatched.

V usage is TRBV30 and J usage is TRBJ2-2, with TRBD2 identical over 8 bases. The trim removed 0 bases at V and 6 bases at J, leaving 6 bases unmatched. This CDR3 spans 15 amino acids. From germline, CDR1 is GTSNPN and CDR2 SVGIG (reference sequence). CDR3 sequence: CAWSVRGRLAGELFF. In DNA form, the CDR3 reads TGTGCCTGGAGTGTACGCGGGAGGTTGGCCGGGGAGCTGTTTTTT.

The chain recombines TRBV28 with TRBJ2-7; 8 bases are shared with TRBD1. Germline CDR1 MDHEN, CDR2 SYDVKM. V gave up 2 bases and J gave up 6 bases; unmatched junction bases: 6. This CDR3 is built from 14 residues. DNA for the CDR3: TGTGCCAGCAGTTTAGGGACAGGCTTATCCGAGCAGTACTTC. Protein product: CASSLGTGLSEQYF.

The V gene is TRBV7-2, the J gene TRBJ2-7; TRBD2 might be the D (6 bases). Trimming took off 4 bases at V and 4 bases at J, with 14 bases between the two ends. The CDR3 consists of 14 residues. Germline lookup yields CDR1 SGHTA and CDR2 FQGNSA. CDR3 nucleotide sequence: TGTGCCAGCAGCTACGACTCCGGGAGTTACGAGCAGTACTTC. Protein product: CASSYDSGSYEQYF.

J is TRBJ1-1 and V is TRBV2; D possibly corresponds to TRBD1 (6 bases). Germline CDR1 SNHLY, CDR2 FYNNEI. Trimming removed 2 bases at V and 11 bases at J, with 15 bases between. This CDR3 spans 13 amino acids. The CDR3 is CASSERDTPQAFF. For the CDR3, the DNA is TGTGCCAGCAGTGAACGGGACACCCCTCAGGCTTTCTTT.

This chain joins TRBV11-2 and TRBJ2-7, with 9 nucleotides matching TRBD1. Per germline, CDR1 SGHAT and CDR2 FQNNGV. The V gene end was trimmed by 4 bases and the J gene end by 9 bases; junction bases not matched to a gene: 10. There are 14 residues in the CDR3. In DNA, the CDR3 is TGTGCCAGCAGCTCCGCCGGGACAGGGATAGGGCAGTACTTC. This codes for CASSSAGTGIGQYF.

The chain uses TRBV12-5 and TRBJ2-2; D is perhaps TRBD1 (6 bases). The CDR3 extends over 12 amino acids. V shed 6 bases and J shed 9 bases, with 11 bases lying between them. Germline assignment: CDR1 LGHNT and CDR2 FRNRAP. CDR3 nucleotide sequence: TGTGCTAGTGGCCCGGACAGTCGGGAGCTGTTTTTT. This sequence encodes CASGPDSRELFF.

The gene calls are TRBV6-6 and TRBJ2-3; D gene unclear. This CDR3 is 12 amino acids long. In germline, CDR1 is MNHNY, CDR2 SVGAGI (reference sequence). V lost 5 bases and J lost 6, with 9 bases in between. CDR3 residues: CASSAQHDTQYF. The CDR3 DNA is TGTGCCAGCAGTGCTCAACACGATACGCAGTATTTT.

This chain joins TRBV5-1 and TRBJ2-1; 10 nucleotides line up with TRBD2. V lost 1 base to trimming and J lost 8 bases; unmatched junction nucleotides: 3. There are 14 residues in the CDR3. Germline assignment: CDR1 SGHRS and CDR2 YFSETQ. This CDR3 is CASSLTSGIYEQFF. The CDR3 DNA reads TGCGCCAGCAGCTTGACTAGCGGGATATATGAGCAGTTCTTC. Variable domain in full (rest from reference TRBV5-1 and TRBJ2-1): KAGVTQTPRYLIKTRGQQVTLSCSPISGHRSVSWYQQTPGQGLQFLFEYFSETQRNKGNFPGRFSGRQFSNSRSEMNVSTLELGDSALYLCASSLTSGIYEQFFGPGTRLTVL.

The J gene is TRBJ2-3, the V gene TRBV6-1; TRBD2 matches 11 bases. Germline CDR1 reads MNHNS; CDR2 reads SASEGT. The CDR3 is 18 amino acids. V trimming: 2 bases; J trimming: 3 bases; junction bases outside the gene matches: 10. The CDR3 reads CASSEFWPSGRSTDTQYF. CDR3 DNA: TGTGCCAGCAGTGAATTTTGGCCTAGCGGGAGGAGTACAGATACGCAGTATTTT.

This clone was observed a single time. V is TRBV29-1 and J is TRBJ2-5, with 11 bases that match TRBD2. The CDR3 spans 15 residues. V shed 4 bases, J shed 2 bases, and the junction held 6 bases outside the gene matches. Germline CDR1 is SQVTM and CDR2 is ANQGSEA. The CDR3 region is CSVARTSGRQETQYF. The DNA for the CDR3 is TGCAGCGTTGCCCGCACTAGCGGGAGACAAGAGACCCAGTACTTC.

V and J are TRBV11-3 and TRBJ2-5; weak D call: TRBD1 (6 bases). This CDR3 is 14 amino acids long. Germline assignment: CDR1 SGHNT and CDR2 YENEEA. Trimming left V 3 bases short and J 2 bases short, with 10 bases between. CDR3 DNA sequence: TGTGCCAGCAGCTTTCGGACAGATCAAGAGACCCAGTACTTC. It specifies CASSFRTDQETQYF.

By share, this clone ranks as medium-sized. V and J are TRBV30 and TRBJ1-5; D not resolved. Germline CDR1 is GTSNPN and CDR2 is SVGIG (reference sequence). CDR3 size: 14 residues. The germline V and J ends were trimmed by 2 bases and 0 bases, with 8 bases remaining between them. CDR3 in amino acids: CAWSPVASNQPQHF. The CDR3 region has the DNA TGTGCCTGGAGTCCCGTAGCTAGCAATCAGCCCCAGCATTTT.

CDR3 in amino acids: CASSYDYRTSRQYF. The CDR3 nucleotides read TGTGCCAGCAGCTATGATTACCGAACCAGTCGGCAGTACTTC. V gene TRBV7-9 combines with J gene TRBJ2-7; no clear D. Trimming cost V 4 bases and J 9 bases, with 19 bases left between them. The CDR3 spans 14 residues. The germline gives CDR1 SEHNR, CDR2 FQNEAQ (reference sequence).

This clone is labeled medium-sized. This chain links TRBV9 with TRBJ1-1, with D possibly being TRBD1 (5 bases). With 5 bases removed from V and 3 bases from J, the gap between germline ends came to 14 bases. Germline V CDR1 and CDR2: SGDLS, YYNGEE. The length of the CDR3 is 14 residues. The CDR3 spells CASSPDGGYTEAFF. CDR3 DNA: TGTGCCAGCAGTCCAGACGGGGGATACACTGAAGCTTTCTTT.

The chain links TRBV6-6 to TRBJ2-3, with D tentatively TRBD1 (6 bases). The CDR3 loop spans 14 amino acids. The germline gives CDR1 MNHNY, CDR2 SVGAGI (reference sequence). V lost 4 bases to trimming and J lost 1 base, with 9 bases between them. The CDR3: CASSFHRGTDTQYF. The CDR3 DNA follows: TGTGCCAGCAGTTTTCACAGGGGCACAGATACGCAGTATTTT.

V usage is TRBV16 and J usage is TRBJ1-1; D gene uncertain. Trimming shortened V by 4 bases and J by 5 bases, and 14 bases separated the two germline ends. The V gene's germline CDR1 is KGHSY and CDR2 FQNENV. This CDR3 has 14 residues. The CDR3 coding sequence is TGTGCCAGCAGCCCAACGCAGGTTTGGACTGAAGCTTTCTTT. Amino acid sequence: CASSPTQVWTEAFF. Complete variable domain (other parts from reference TRBV16 and TRBJ1-1): GEEVAQTPKHLVRGEGQKAKLYCAPIKGHSYVFWYQQVLKNEFKFLISFQNENVFDETGMPKERFSAKCLPNSPCSLEIQATKLEDSAVYFCASSPTQVWTEAFFGQGTRLTVV.

The chain links TRBV7-2 to TRBJ2-1; D uncertain. CDR1 is SGHTA and CDR2 is FQGNSA in the germline V gene. The length of the CDR3 is 12 residues. V was cut by 1 base and J by 6 bases, with 4 bases left in between. CDR3 DNA sequence: TGTGCCAGCAGCTTAGAACTCAATGAGCAGTTCTTC. The encoded protein is CASSLELNEQFF.

The chain recombines TRBV11-3 with TRBJ2-1, with 11 bases lining up with TRBD1. This CDR3 has 15 amino acids. The junction had 12 bases not matched to a gene; V was cut back by 8 bases and J by 9 bases. Germline values: CDR1 SGHNT, CDR2 YENEEA. CDR3 region: CASSPDRGLSGEQFF. As DNA, the CDR3 is TGTGCCAGCTCCCCGGACAGGGGGCTTTCGGGTGAGCAGTTCTTC.

The J gene is TRBJ1-5, the V gene TRBV5-5; no clear D gene. The ends were cut back, 2 bases at V and 1 base at J, with 7 bases in the middle. This CDR3 has 14 amino acids. Looked up from germline, CDR1 is SGHKS and CDR2 is YYEKEE (reference sequence). The CDR3 nucleotides read TGTGCCAGCAGCTTCCGCGTGAGCAATCAGCCCCAGCATTTT. This encodes CASSFRVSNQPQHF.

The genes are TRBV3-1 (or the pseudogene TRBV3-2) and TRBJ2-1, with a weak D call TRBD2 (6 bases). The germline CDR1 and CDR2 sequences are LGHDT and YNNKEL (reference sequence). V was cut by 2 bases and J by 3 bases, with 11 bases left in between. The CDR3 has 15 residues. The CDR3 region is CASSQNSRDYNEQFF. In DNA, the CDR3 is TGTGCCAGCAGCCAAAACTCGCGGGACTACAATGAGCAGTTCTTC.

V and J are TRBV30 and TRBJ2-3; a weak D match, TRBD2 (7 bases). Germline CDR1 GTSNPN, CDR2 SVGIG (reference sequence). The CDR3 is 14 residues long. V was cut by 4 bases and J by 4 bases, with 15 bases left in between. CDR3 amino acids: CAWIRGRGADTQYF. The CDR3 DNA sequence: TGTGCCTGGATAAGGGGGAGGGGTGCAGATACGCAGTATTTT.